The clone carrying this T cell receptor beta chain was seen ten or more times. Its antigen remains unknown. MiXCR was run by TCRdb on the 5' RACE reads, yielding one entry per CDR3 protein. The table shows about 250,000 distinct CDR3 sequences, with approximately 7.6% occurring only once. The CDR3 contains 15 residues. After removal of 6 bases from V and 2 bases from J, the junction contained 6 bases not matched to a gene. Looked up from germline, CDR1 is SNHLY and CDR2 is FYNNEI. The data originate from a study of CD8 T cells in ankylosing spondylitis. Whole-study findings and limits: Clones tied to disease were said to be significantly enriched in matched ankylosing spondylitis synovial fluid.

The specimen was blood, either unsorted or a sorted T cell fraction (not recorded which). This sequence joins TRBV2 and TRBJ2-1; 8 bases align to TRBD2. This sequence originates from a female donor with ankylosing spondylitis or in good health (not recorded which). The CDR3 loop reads CASRLAGSAYNEQFF. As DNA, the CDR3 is TGTGCCAGCAGGTTAGCGGGATCCGCCTACAATGAGCAGTTCTTC.